The entry below gives a single TCR beta chain sequence along with its context. The antigen remains unidentified. The data stem from a study of shared clonotypes between healthy human individuals. Across the whole study: A donor's plate count was three for CD4 naive and three for CD4 memory; CD8 naive had two and CD8 memory one.

The deep-level immunoSEQ assay was used. Using immunoSEQ multiplex PCR, the repertoire was profiled, and TCRdb retains in-frame clones only, with some absent. The data contain 980,000 or so clones, more than 75% of them singletons. Per germline, CDR1 SGHNT and CDR2 YYREEE (reference sequence). After removal of 4 bases from V and 6 bases from J, the junction contained 10 bases not matched to a gene. The CDR3 loop spans 15 amino acids. Overall study findings and caveats: It was only blood that was sampled, and tissue repertoires likely differ. Sharing across a few donors was seen in 4% to 5.5% of naive CD4 clonotypes.

Material for sequencing was memory CD4+ T cells sorted from blood. Specified subset: CD45RA-negative fraction. The clonotype comes from a young man in good health. This chain joins TRBV5-4 and TRBJ2-7; 10 bases are shared with TRBD2. The CDR3 DNA sequence: TGTGCCAGCAGCCCCGCCCTAGCGGGAGTCGGCGAGCAGTACTTC. Protein product: CASSPALAGVGEQYF.